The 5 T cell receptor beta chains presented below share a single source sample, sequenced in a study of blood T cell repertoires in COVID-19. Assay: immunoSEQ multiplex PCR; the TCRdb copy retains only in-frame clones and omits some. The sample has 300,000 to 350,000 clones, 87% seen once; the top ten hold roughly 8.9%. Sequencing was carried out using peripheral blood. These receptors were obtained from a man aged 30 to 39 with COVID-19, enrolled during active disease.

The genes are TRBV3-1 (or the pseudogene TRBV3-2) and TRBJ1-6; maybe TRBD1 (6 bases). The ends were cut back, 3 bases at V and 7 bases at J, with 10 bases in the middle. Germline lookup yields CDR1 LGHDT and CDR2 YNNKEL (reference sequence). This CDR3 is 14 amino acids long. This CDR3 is CASSQGAGNSPLHF. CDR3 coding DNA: TGTGCCAGCAGCCAGGGGGCTGGGAATTCACCCCTCCACTTT.

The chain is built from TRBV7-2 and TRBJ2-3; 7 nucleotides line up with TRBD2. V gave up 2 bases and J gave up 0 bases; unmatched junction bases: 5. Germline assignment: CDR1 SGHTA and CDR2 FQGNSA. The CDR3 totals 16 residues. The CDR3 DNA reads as TGTGCCAGCAGCTTATTGCCAGCGGGGAGCACAGATACGCAGTATTTT. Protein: CASSLLPAGSTDTQYF.

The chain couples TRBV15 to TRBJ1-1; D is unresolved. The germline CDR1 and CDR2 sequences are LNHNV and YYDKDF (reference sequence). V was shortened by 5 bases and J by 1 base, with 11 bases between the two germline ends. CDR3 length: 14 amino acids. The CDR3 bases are TGTGCCACCAGCGGGTCGGGGAAGAACACTGAAGCTTTCTTT. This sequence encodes CATSGSGKNTEAFF.

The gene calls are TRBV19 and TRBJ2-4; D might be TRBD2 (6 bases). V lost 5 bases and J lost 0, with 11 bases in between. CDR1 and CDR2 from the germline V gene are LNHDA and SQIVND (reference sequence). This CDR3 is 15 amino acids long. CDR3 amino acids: CASSDPGLAKNIQYF. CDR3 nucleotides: TGTGCCAGTAGTGATCCGGGACTAGCCAAAAACATTCAGTACTTC.

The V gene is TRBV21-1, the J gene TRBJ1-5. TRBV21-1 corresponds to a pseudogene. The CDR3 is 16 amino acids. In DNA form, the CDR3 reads TGTGCCAGCAGCAAAGGCGGGGAATCGGGCAATCAGCCCCAGCATTTT. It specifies CASSKGGESGNQPQHF.